Described below is a single T cell receptor beta chain sequence and its context. With V trimmed by 7 bases and J by 7 bases, 9 bases remained unmatched. Germline values: CDR1 MDHEN, CDR2 SYDVKM. The CDR3 totals 14 residues. Profiling relied on immunoSEQ multiplex PCR, and the TCRdb table lists in-frame clones only, not all of them. The repertoire includes 1,400,000 or so clones, 98% of them detected once, and approximately 0.38% sits in the top ten. This entry is derived from a study of shared clonotypes between healthy human individuals. Study overall: Donor composition was a couple of women and a few men, aged 18 to 49. Each donor contributed plates that comprised three CD4 naive, three CD4 memory, two CD8 naive and one CD8 memory.

Sample: naive CD4+ T cells sorted from blood. Subset described: CD45RA+ positively selected. V is TRBV28 and J is TRBJ2-2; 7 positions match TRBD2. The TCR was taken from a man aged 25-40 years in good health. This chain's CDR3 is CASKGEGLIGELFF. CDR3 nucleotides: TGTGCCAGCAAAGGGGAGGGTTTGATCGGGGAGCTGTTTTTT.